The clone carrying this T cell receptor (beta chain) was counted between two and nine times. These data belong to a study of patients and donors after allogeneic stem cell transplantation. From the RT-PCR reads, TCRdb called clonotypes with MiXCR, one entry per CDR3 protein. The sample includes about 230,000 distinct CDR3 sequences, 14% of them seen just once. The sequence was collected from a human donor who was either an allogeneic HSCT recipient or a stem cell or donor lymphocyte infusion donor (not recorded which). It is not recorded whose cells these are; they may come from a transplant donor. Sequenced: blood, either unsorted or a sorted T cell fraction (not recorded which).

The CDR3: CASSPGLAGGTDEQFF. CDR3 coding DNA: TGTGCCAGCAGCCCCGGACTAGCGGGAGGGACGGATGAGCAGTTCTTC. This chain joins TRBV12-3 or TRBV12-4 and TRBJ2-1, with 15 positions matching TRBD2. V shed 6 bases and J 8 bases; nucleotides not matched to a gene: 8. The CDR3 runs 16 residues.